Shown below are 16 T cell receptor beta chains from a single sample sequenced in a study of blood T cell repertoires in COVID-19 (dated by TCRdb to 2018 to 2020). The library relied on the immunoSEQ multiplex PCR assay. The source is immuneACCESS, and TCRdb retained only in-frame sequences with V and J called. Part of the clones is not carried over; for the studies checked, unresolved V genes explain less than half of this, and the remainder is unexplained. This sample has about 190,000 clones in its table, and 90% of those were observed once. 0.62% of the sample comes from the top ten. The sequenced sample was peripheral blood. The receptors shown here come from a man aged 45 to 65 with acute or convalescent COVID-19.

The CDR3 spells CASRSLGTGVLEAFF. In nucleotides, the CDR3 is TGTGCCAGTCGATCACTCGGGACAGGGGTCTTGGAAGCTTTCTTT. The rearrangement links TRBV19 to TRBJ1-1; 10 positions agree with TRBD1. Germline V gene sequence: CDR1 LNHDA, CDR2 SQIVND (reference sequence). V shed 8 bases and J 8 bases; nucleotides not matched to a gene: 14. The CDR3 consists of 15 residues. Full variable domain (remainder filled in from reference TRBV19 and TRBJ1-1): DGGITQSPKYLFRKEGQNVTLSCEQNLNHDAMYWYRQDPGQGLRLIYYSQIVNDFQKGDIAEGYSVSREKKESFPLTVTSAQKNPTAFYLCASRSLGTGVLEAFFGQGTRLTVV.

This chain uses TRBV4-3 with TRBJ2-2; tentatively, D is TRBD1 (5 bases). The V and J ends lost 0 bases and 4 bases respectively, with 15 bases between them. Germline CDR1 reads LGHNA; CDR2 reads YSLEER. CDR3 size: 17 residues. DNA of the CDR3: TGCGCCAGCAGCCAAGATTGGGCAGGGATGGGCACCGGGGAGCTGTTTTTT. Translating it yields CASSQDWAGMGTGELFF.

CDR3 sequence reads: CASSFRGGENTGELFF. The CDR3 coding sequence is TGTGCCAGCAGCTTTAGAGGGGGCGAGAACACCGGGGAGCTGTTTTTT. The chain employs TRBV5-5 and TRBJ2-2; 7 nucleotides match TRBD1. The CDR3 sequence is 16 residues long. The germline gives CDR1 SGHKS, CDR2 YYEKEE (reference sequence). The J segment lost 1 base and the V segment lost 2 bases, leaving 5 bases of the junction unmatched.

The genes are TRBV11-2 and TRBJ2-3, with D possibly being TRBD2 (5 bases). The CDR3 length is 16 residues. V lost 1 base and J lost 5, with 16 bases in between. The germline CDR1 and CDR2 sequences are SGHAT and FQNNGV. CDR3 loop: CASSLGFGVSQDTQYF. CDR3 sequence (DNA): TGTGCCAGCAGCTTAGGGTTCGGGGTGTCTCAAGATACGCAGTATTTT.

V usage is TRBV28 and J usage is TRBJ1-5; 8 bases agree with TRBD1. After removal of 2 bases from V and 7 bases from J, the junction contained 10 bases not matched to a gene. Per germline, CDR1 MDHEN and CDR2 SYDVKM. CDR3 length: 16 amino acids. CDR3 residues: CASSLTGTGGDQPQHF. The DNA of the CDR3 is TGTGCCAGCAGTTTAACCGGGACAGGCGGGGACCAGCCCCAGCATTTT.

The genes are TRBV6-5 and TRBJ1-2; no firm D call. The V gene's germline CDR1 is MNHEY and CDR2 SVGAGI. The germline V and J ends were trimmed by 11 bases and 4 bases, with 14 bases remaining between them. This CDR3 comprises 12 residues. The CDR3 DNA is TGTGCCTCAGCCGGAGGCCTCTATGGCTACACCTTC. Its protein product is CASAGGLYGYTF.

The chain couples TRBV7-2 to TRBJ2-7; D might be TRBD2 (5 bases). In germline, CDR1 is SGHTA, CDR2 FQGNSA. V lost 5 bases to trimming and J lost 2 bases, with 22 bases between them. The CDR3 runs 17 residues. The CDR3 reads CASSPWDGGLSTYEQYF. The CDR3 bases are TGTGCCAGCAGCCCCTGGGATGGAGGACTGAGTACCTACGAGCAGTACTTC. The full variable domain, its missing parts supplied by reference TRBV7-2 and TRBJ2-7, is GAGVSQSPSNKVTEKGKDVELRCDPISGHTALYWYRQSLGQGLEFLIYFQGNSAPDKSGLPSDRFSAERTGGSVSTLTIQRTQQEDSAVYLCASSPWDGGLSTYEQYFGPGTRLTVT.

The rearrangement joins TRBV9 to TRBJ2-2; 11 bases line up with TRBD2. The germline V gene encodes CDR1 SGDLS and CDR2 YYNGEE. V dropped 3 bases and J dropped 6; count of bases not matched to a gene: 10. The CDR3 spans 17 residues. The CDR3 here is CASSARLAGTSPGELFF. The CDR3 DNA sequence: TGTGCCAGCAGCGCGAGACTAGCGGGGACGTCGCCCGGGGAGCTGTTTTTT.

The rearrangement links TRBV5-1 to TRBJ2-2; tentatively, D is TRBD2 (5 bases). This CDR3 has 15 amino acids. Trimming removed 0 bases from V and 0 bases from J, with 6 bases in between. Germline values: CDR1 SGHRS, CDR2 YFSETQ. The CDR3 protein is CASSLGTSNTGELFF. In nucleotides, the CDR3 is TGCGCCAGCAGCTTGGGGACTTCGAACACCGGGGAGCTGTTTTTT.

The chain employs TRBV7-2 and TRBJ1-4; the match to TRBD1 covers 10 bases. The CDR3 consists of 13 residues. V shed 5 bases, J shed 11 bases, and the junction held 5 bases outside the gene matches. Looked up from germline, CDR1 is SGHTA and CDR2 is FQGNSA. The CDR3 DNA is TGTGCCAGCAGCCGACAGGGGGCCGGGAAACTGTTTTTT. Translation gives CASSRQGAGKLFF.

The chain couples TRBV27 to TRBJ2-7, with D possibly being TRBD2 (7 bases). V was clipped by 3 bases and J by 1 base, with 19 bases between them. The CDR3 sequence is 17 residues long. CDR1 and CDR2 (germline): MNHEY, SMNVEV (reference sequence). DNA of the CDR3: TGTGCCAGCAGTTTCCCTAGGGGGGGGACCCTTTCCTACGAGCAGTACTTC. Encoded protein: CASSFPRGGTLSYEQYF.

The chain carries TRBV2 and TRBJ2-3, with D perhaps matching TRBD2 (5 bases). The V end lost 7 bases, the J end lost 0 bases, and 11 bases lay between the germline ends. The CDR3 length is 14 residues. Germline V gene lookup returns CDR1 SNHLY and CDR2 FYNNEI. CDR3 residues: CASKGGASTDTQYF. As DNA, the CDR3 is TGTGCCAGCAAAGGAGGAGCTAGCACAGATACGCAGTATTTT.

V gene TRBV7-9 combines with J gene TRBJ2-5; 10 nucleotides line up with TRBD2. This CDR3 spans 16 amino acids. Trimming at V came to 2 bases and at J to 2 bases, leaving 5 bases not matched to a gene. Germline lookup yields CDR1 SEHNR and CDR2 FQNEAQ (reference sequence). The CDR3: CASSLYSGGQQETQYF. The CDR3 nucleotides read TGTGCCAGCAGCTTATATAGCGGGGGGCAGCAAGAGACCCAGTACTTC.

The chain recombines TRBV29-1 with TRBJ1-1, with 8 bases that match TRBD1. Per the germline V gene, CDR1 is SQVTM and CDR2 is ANQGSEA. This CDR3 comprises 17 residues. Trimming cost V 2 bases and J 4 bases; bases outside gene matches: 15. The CDR3 DNA sequence: TGCAGCGTTGAACCCGGAGGACAGGGCGTTGATTTCACTGAAGCTTTCTTT. This encodes CSVEPGGQGVDFTEAFF.

The genes are TRBV27 and TRBJ1-1; D is unclear. The V gene lost 5 bases and the J gene lost 2 bases, with 18 bases spanning the gap. Germline assignment: CDR1 MNHEY and CDR2 SMNVEV (reference sequence). The CDR3 consists of 16 residues. CDR3 in DNA: TGTGCCAGCAGTCAAACCCCGGGTCCTCCTAACACTGAAGCTTTCTTT. It codes for CASSQTPGPPNTEAFF.

This clone was counted a single time. J is TRBJ2-1 and V is TRBV24-1, with TRBD1 matching over 10 bases. Trimming removed 6 bases from V and 4 bases from J; junction bases left unmatched: 2. The CDR3 runs to 14 residues. Germline CDR1 is KGHDR and CDR2 is SFDVKD. CDR3 region: CATSRQGAYNEQFF. The DNA of the CDR3 is TGTGCCACCAGTCGACAGGGGGCTTACAATGAGCAGTTCTTC.